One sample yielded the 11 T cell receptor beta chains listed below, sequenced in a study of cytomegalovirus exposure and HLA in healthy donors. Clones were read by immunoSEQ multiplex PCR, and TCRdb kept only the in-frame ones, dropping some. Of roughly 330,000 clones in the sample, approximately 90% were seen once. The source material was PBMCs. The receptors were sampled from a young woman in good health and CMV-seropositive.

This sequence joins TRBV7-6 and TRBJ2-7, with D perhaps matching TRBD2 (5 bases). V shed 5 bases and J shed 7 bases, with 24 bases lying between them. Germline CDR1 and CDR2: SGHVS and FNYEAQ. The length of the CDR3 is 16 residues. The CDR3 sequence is CASSQLSEATPSEQYF. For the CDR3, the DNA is TGTGCCAGCAGCCAGCTCTCGGAGGCCACCCCTAGTGAGCAGTACTTC. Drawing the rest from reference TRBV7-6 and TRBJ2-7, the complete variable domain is GAGVSQSPRYKVTKRGQDVALRCDPISGHVSLYWYRQALGQGPEFLTYFNYEAQQDKSGLPNDRFSAERPEGSISTLTIQRTEQRDSAMYRCASSQLSEATPSEQYFGPGTRLTVT.

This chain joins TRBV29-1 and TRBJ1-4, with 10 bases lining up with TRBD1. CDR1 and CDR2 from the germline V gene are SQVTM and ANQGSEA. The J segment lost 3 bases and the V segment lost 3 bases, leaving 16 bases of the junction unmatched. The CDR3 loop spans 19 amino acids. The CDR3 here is CSVEEVRTGGVNANEKLFF. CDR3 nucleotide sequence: TGCAGCGTTGAGGAAGTGCGGACAGGGGGTGTTAATGCTAATGAAAAACTGTTTTTT.

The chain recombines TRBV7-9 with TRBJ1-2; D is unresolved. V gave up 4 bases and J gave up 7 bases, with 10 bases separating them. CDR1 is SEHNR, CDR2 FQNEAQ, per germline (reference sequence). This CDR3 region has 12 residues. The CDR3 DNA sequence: TGTGCCAGCAGCTCAGAGGGTTCTGGCTACACCTTC. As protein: CASSSEGSGYTF.

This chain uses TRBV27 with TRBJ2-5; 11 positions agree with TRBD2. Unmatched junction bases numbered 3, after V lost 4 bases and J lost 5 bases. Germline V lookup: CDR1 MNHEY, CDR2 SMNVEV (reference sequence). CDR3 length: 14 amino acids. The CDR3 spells CASSSGLAAETQYF. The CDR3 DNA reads TGTGCCAGCAGTTCGGGACTAGCGGCGGAGACCCAGTACTTC.

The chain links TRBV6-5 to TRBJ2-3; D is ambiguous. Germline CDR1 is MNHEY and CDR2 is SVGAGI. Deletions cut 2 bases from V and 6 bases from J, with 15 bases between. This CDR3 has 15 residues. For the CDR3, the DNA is TGTGCCAGCAGTTACGGTCGTTTACCCGGGGATACGCAGTATTTT. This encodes CASSYGRLPGDTQYF.

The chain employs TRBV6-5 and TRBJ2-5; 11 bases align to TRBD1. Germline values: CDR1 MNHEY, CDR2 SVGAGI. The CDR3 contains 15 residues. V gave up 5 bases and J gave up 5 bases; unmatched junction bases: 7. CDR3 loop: CASSNGQGAHETQYF. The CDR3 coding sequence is TGTGCCAGCAGTAACGGACAGGGGGCGCATGAGACCCAGTACTTC.

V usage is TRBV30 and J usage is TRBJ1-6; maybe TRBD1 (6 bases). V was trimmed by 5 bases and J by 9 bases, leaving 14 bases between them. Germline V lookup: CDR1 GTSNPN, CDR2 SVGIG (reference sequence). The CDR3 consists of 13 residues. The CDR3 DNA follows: TGTGCCTGGCAATCAGGGGATGGTTCACCCCTCCACTTT. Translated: CAWQSGDGSPLHF.

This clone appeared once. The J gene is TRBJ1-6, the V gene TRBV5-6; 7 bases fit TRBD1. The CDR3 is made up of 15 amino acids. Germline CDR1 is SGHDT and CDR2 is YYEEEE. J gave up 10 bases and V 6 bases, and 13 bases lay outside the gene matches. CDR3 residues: CASTTDDRVESPLHF. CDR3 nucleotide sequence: TGTGCCAGCACCACCGATGACAGGGTGGAATCACCCCTCCACTTT.

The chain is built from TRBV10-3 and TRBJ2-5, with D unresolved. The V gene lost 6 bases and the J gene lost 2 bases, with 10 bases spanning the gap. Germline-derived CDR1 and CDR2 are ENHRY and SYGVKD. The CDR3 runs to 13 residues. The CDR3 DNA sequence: TGTGCCATCAGCCCGGCTATTCAAGAGACCCAGTACTTC. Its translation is CAISPAIQETQYF.

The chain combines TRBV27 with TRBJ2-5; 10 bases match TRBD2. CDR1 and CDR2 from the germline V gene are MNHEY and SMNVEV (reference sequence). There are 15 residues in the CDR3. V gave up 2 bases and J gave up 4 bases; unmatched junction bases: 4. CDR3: CASSLGAGGIETQYF. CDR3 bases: TGTGCCAGCAGTTTAGGAGCGGGGGGGATAGAGACCCAGTACTTC.

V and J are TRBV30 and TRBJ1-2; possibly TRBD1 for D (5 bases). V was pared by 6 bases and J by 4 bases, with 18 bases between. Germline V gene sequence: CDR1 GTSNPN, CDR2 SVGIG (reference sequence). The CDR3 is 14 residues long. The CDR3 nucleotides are TGTGCCTGCCAACCCCTTGGGCAGGGCTATGGCTACACCTTC. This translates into CACQPLGQGYGYTF.